The rows below give T cell receptor beta chains drawn from one sample of a study of blood T cell repertoires in COVID-19. Clones were sequenced by immunoSEQ multiplex PCR, and TCRdb holds only the in-frame ones, with some missing. The sample holds around 160,000 clones; under 90% are singletons and the top ten take roughly 19%. Material: peripheral blood. Receptor source: a woman older than 75 with acute or convalescent COVID-19. The CDR3 runs from the conserved cysteine through the conserved F or W. Clone size is given for some rows only: seen once, a few or many times, or a class if the clone is expanded.

v_gene: TRBV9
abundance: NA
j_gene: TRBJ1-5
CDR3aa: CASSVGADPNQPQHF

v_gene: TRBV5-1
abundance: NA
j_gene: TRBJ2-1
CDR3aa: CASSPGLAGMYNEQFF

v_gene: TRBV27
abundance: NA
j_gene: TRBJ2-7
CDR3aa: CASSFTSTSYEQYF

v_gene: TRBV9
abundance: NA
j_gene: TRBJ2-7
CDR3aa: CASSPGLTPYEQYF

v_gene: TRBV28
abundance: NA
j_gene: TRBJ2-1
CDR3aa: CASSPLGGSSYNEQFF

v_gene: TRBV6-4
abundance: NA
j_gene: TRBJ1-1
CDR3aa: CASSVGGAAEAFF

v_gene: TRBV29-1
abundance: NA
j_gene: TRBJ1-2
CDR3aa: CSVGGVENYGYTF

v_gene: TRBV25-1
abundance: NA
j_gene: TRBJ2-1
CDR3aa: CASSEGGNPYNEQFF

v_gene: TRBV29-1
abundance: NA
j_gene: TRBJ2-1
CDR3aa: CSVEVYLRDLQFF

v_gene: TRBV7-2
abundance: NA
j_gene: TRBJ1-5
CDR3aa: CASSLGAREVQHF

v_gene: TRBV7-9
abundance: NA
j_gene: TRBJ2-5
CDR3aa: CASSLVAETGLETQYF

v_gene: TRBV7-2
abundance: NA
j_gene: TRBJ2-3
CDR3aa: CASSFQSGASDTQYF

v_gene: TRBV5-1
abundance: NA
j_gene: TRBJ1-2
CDR3aa: CASSLAGTELDGYTF

v_gene: TRBV6-2/TRBV6-3
abundance: NA
j_gene: TRBJ1-4
CDR3aa: CASSPGGRKLFF

v_gene: TRBV5-1
abundance: once
j_gene: TRBJ1-3
CDR3aa: CASSLATGVSGNTIYF

v_gene: TRBV7-2
abundance: NA
j_gene: TRBJ2-7
CDR3aa: CASSRVGYEQYF